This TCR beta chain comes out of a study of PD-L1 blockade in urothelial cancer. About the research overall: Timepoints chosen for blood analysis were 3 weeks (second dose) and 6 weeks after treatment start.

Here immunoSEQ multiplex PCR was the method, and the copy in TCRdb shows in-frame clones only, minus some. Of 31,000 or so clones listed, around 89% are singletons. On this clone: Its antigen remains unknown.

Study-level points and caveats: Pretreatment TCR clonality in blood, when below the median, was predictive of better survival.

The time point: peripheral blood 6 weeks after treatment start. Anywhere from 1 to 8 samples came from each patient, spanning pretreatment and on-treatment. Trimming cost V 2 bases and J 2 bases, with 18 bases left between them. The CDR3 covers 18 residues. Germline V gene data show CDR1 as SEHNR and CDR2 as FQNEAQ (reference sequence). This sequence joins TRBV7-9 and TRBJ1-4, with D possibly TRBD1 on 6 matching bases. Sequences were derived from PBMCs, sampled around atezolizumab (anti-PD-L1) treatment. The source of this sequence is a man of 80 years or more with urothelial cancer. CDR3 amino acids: CASSLFGGAERTNEKLFF. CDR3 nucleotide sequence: TGTGCCAGCAGCTTATTTGGGGGGGCCGAACGGACTAATGAAAAACTGTTTTTT. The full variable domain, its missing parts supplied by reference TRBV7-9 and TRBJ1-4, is DTGVSQNPRHKITKRGQNVTFRCDPISEHNRLYWYRQTLGQGPEFLTYFQNEAQLEKSRLLSDRFSAERPKGSFSTLEIQRTEQGDSAMYLCASSLFGGAERTNEKLFFGSGTQLSVL.